The 18 T cell receptor beta chains presented below share a single source sample, sequenced in a study of graft-versus-host responses after intestinal transplantation. Which antigens these TCRs recognize remains unknown. Clones were sequenced by immunoSEQ multiplex PCR, and TCRdb holds only the in-frame ones, with some missing. The data hold some 100,000 clones, with about 93% observed a single time. The sequenced sample was unstimulated CD8+ T cells sorted from spleen or lymph node cells, obtained before transplant. Every receptor here comes from a human donor who was the organ donor for an intestinal transplant.

CDR3 coding DNA: TGTGCCAGCAGCTTAGGACTAGCGGGAGGGCCTTTACCCTACGAGCAGTACTTC. Encoded protein: CASSLGLAGGPLPYEQYF. The V and J genes are TRBV7-9 and TRBJ2-7; 14 bases fit TRBD2. V was pared by 1 base and J by 2 bases, with 7 bases of the junction left unmatched. The CDR3 runs 18 residues. Germline lookup yields CDR1 SEHNR and CDR2 FQNEAQ (reference sequence). The full variable domain, rest sourced from reference TRBV7-9 and TRBJ2-7, is DTGVSQNPRHKITKRGQNVTFRCDPISEHNRLYWYRQTLGQGPEFLTYFQNEAQLEKSRLLSDRFSAERPKGSFSTLEIQRTEQGDSAMYLCASSLGLAGGPLPYEQYFGPGTRLTVT.

The chain links TRBV29-1 to TRBJ1-6; possibly TRBD1 for D (5 bases). Germline V gene sequence: CDR1 SQVTM, CDR2 ANQGSEA. The CDR3 runs to 13 residues. The V gene lost 6 bases and the J gene lost 7 bases, with 13 bases spanning the gap. In DNA form, the CDR3 reads TGCAGCGTGTCGGTCGGGGGGAATTCACCCCTCCACTTT. Its protein product is CSVSVGGNSPLHF.

This chain joins TRBV9 and TRBJ2-5; D perhaps matches TRBD2 (5 bases). The germline gives CDR1 SGDLS, CDR2 YYNGEE. The CDR3 is 14 residues long. With 0 bases removed from V and 3 bases from J, the gap between germline ends came to 9 bases. The CDR3 reads CASSVGWGEETQYF. CDR3 nucleotides: TGTGCCAGCAGCGTAGGATGGGGAGAAGAGACCCAGTACTTC. The full variable domain, in which reference TRBV9 and TRBJ2-5 provide the parts outside the CDR3, is DSGVTQTPKHLITATGQRVTLRCSPRSGDLSVYWYQQSLDQGLQFLIQYYNGEERAKGNILERFSAQQFPDLHSELNLSSLELGDSALYFCASSVGWGEETQYFGPGTRLLVL.

The chain is built from TRBV10-2 and TRBJ1-2; 7 bases fit TRBD1. Germline CDR1 WSHSY, CDR2 SAAADI. V lost 3 bases to trimming and J lost 4 bases; unmatched junction nucleotides: 8. The CDR3 spans 15 residues. The CDR3 DNA reads TGCGCCAGCAGTGATGGGACAGTGCGAACCTATGGCTACACCTTC. Its translation: CASSDGTVRTYGYTF.

The V and J genes are TRBV7-9 and TRBJ1-5, with TRBD1 matching over 9 bases. J gave up 5 bases and V 4 bases, and 6 bases lay outside the gene matches. Per germline, CDR1 SEHNR and CDR2 FQNEAQ (reference sequence). The CDR3 spans 15 residues. CDR3 DNA: TGTGCCAGCAGCTCTACAGGGGGCCTGGATCAGCCCCAGCATTTT. It specifies CASSSTGGLDQPQHF.

This chain connects TRBV27 to TRBJ2-1; 7 bases are shared with TRBD1. Germline CDR1 and CDR2: MNHEY and SMNVEV (reference sequence). The CDR3 has 12 amino acids. The V and J ends lost 5 bases and 8 bases, in that order; junction bases with no gene match: 3. The CDR3 nucleotides read TGTGCCAGCAGTACAAGGGGGCATGAGCAGTTCTTC. Translation gives CASSTRGHEQFF.

This clone has just one count. The chain recombines TRBV19 with TRBJ1-1; no reliable D call. Trimming pared 0 bases from V and 7 bases from J, leaving 12 bases between. This CDR3 is built from 14 residues. CDR1 and CDR2 (germline): LNHDA, SQIVND (reference sequence). In nucleotides, the CDR3 is TGTGCCAGTAGTATAGAGGGCGGGATGATTGAAGCTTTCTTT. It specifies CASSIEGGMIEAFF.

The chain employs TRBV19 and TRBJ2-1; 7 bases align to TRBD2. From germline, CDR1 is LNHDA and CDR2 SQIVND (reference sequence). This CDR3 is 18 amino acids long. J gave up 3 bases and V 3 bases, and 14 bases lay outside the gene matches. The CDR3 nucleotides read TGTGCCAGTAGTATCGCCCCCACTAGCGCGCGTATCTACAATGAGCAGTTCTTC. Translated, it gives CASSIAPTSARIYNEQFF.

A single count supports this clone. One junction end disagrees with the germline gene, perhaps due to a read error. This chain uses TRBV4-1 with TRBJ2-7; 9 bases are shared with TRBD2. The germline V gene encodes CDR1 MGHRA and CDR2 YSYEKL. The CDR3 sequence is 17 residues long. CDR3: CANSQEVVGGGAYEQYF. CDR3 coding DNA: TGCGCCAACAGCCAAGAGGTGGTAGGCGGGGGGGCTTACGAGCAGTACTTC.

The rearrangement joins TRBV9 to TRBJ2-5, with 8 bases matching TRBD2. The germline gives CDR1 SGDLS, CDR2 YYNGEE. V gave up 3 bases and J gave up 5 bases; unmatched junction bases: 12. The CDR3 spans 16 residues. The CDR3 DNA reads as TGTGCCAGCAGCGGTCATGCGGGGGGCCGGGGGGAGACCCAGTACTTC. It specifies CASSGHAGGRGETQYF.

This clone is a singleton in its sample. This sequence joins TRBV29-1 and TRBJ2-7; D unresolved. V lost 5 bases and J lost 2, with 13 bases in between. The CDR3 is made up of 13 amino acids. The germline V gene encodes CDR1 SQVTM and CDR2 ANQGSEA. The CDR3 bases are TGCAGCGTTATTTGGCGGCGAGCCTACGAGCAGTACTTC. It codes for CSVIWRRAYEQYF.

The J gene is TRBJ1-1, the V gene TRBV10-3; D gene uncertain. This CDR3 is built from 12 residues. Between the trimmed V and J ends, which lost 4 bases and 4 bases, there was a span of 7 bases. Germline assignment: CDR1 ENHRY and CDR2 SYGVKD. The CDR3: CAISGGSTEAFF. Here the CDR3 DNA reads TGTGCCATCAGTGGTGGGAGCACTGAAGCTTTCTTT.

The genes are TRBV19 and TRBJ2-1, with TRBD2 matching over 11 bases. This CDR3 comprises 16 residues. Trimming removed 3 bases from V and 4 bases from J; junction bases left unmatched: 5. The germline V gene encodes CDR1 LNHDA and CDR2 SQIVND (reference sequence). As DNA, the CDR3 is TGTGCCAGTAGTATCCCTACTAGCGGGGGTTACAATGAGCAGTTCTTC. Translating gives CASSIPTSGGYNEQFF. Full variable domain (missing parts from reference TRBV19 and TRBJ2-1): DGGITQSPKYLFRKEGQNVTLSCEQNLNHDAMYWYRQDPGQGLRLIYYSQIVNDFQKGDIAEGYSVSREKKESFPLTVTSAQKNPTAFYLCASSIPTSGGYNEQFFGPGTRLTVL.

The chain recombines TRBV6-5 with TRBJ2-1; D may be TRBD2 (6 bases). The length of the CDR3 is 14 residues. Looked up from germline, CDR1 is MNHEY and CDR2 is SVGAGI. V was cut by 2 bases and J by 3 bases, with 8 bases left in between. The CDR3 DNA sequence: TGTGCCAGCAGTTACGGCGGGGACTACAATGAGCAGTTCTTC. Translation: CASSYGGDYNEQFF.

The chain employs TRBV11-2 and TRBJ2-7; possible D gene TRBD2, 5 bases. The V end lost 2 bases, the J end lost 3 bases, and 26 bases lay between the germline ends. This CDR3 has 19 amino acids. Germline V gene data show CDR1 as SGHAT and CDR2 as FQNNGV. The CDR3 DNA is TGTGCCAGCAGCTTATCGCTGCAGGAGGATGTGTGGCGAGTCTACGAGCAGTACTTC. Its translation: CASSLSLQEDVWRVYEQYF.

The CDR3 loop is CASSQDRTGGTEAFF. CDR3 DNA sequence: TGCGCCAGCAGCCAAGATCGGACGGGGGGTACTGAAGCTTTCTTT. The rearrangement uses TRBV4-1 and TRBJ1-1; a possible D gene is TRBD1 (5 bases). Germline assignment: CDR1 MGHRA and CDR2 YSYEKL. The CDR3 covers 15 residues. The V end lost 0 bases, the J end lost 5 bases, and 13 bases lay between the germline ends.

The rearrangement links TRBV5-4 to TRBJ2-7, with a possible D match to TRBD2 (6 bases). The CDR3 loop spans 14 amino acids. Germline V lookup: CDR1 SGHNT, CDR2 YYREEE (reference sequence). With 4 bases removed from V and 2 bases from J, the gap between germline ends came to 13 bases. The CDR3 sequence: CASSRRDLPYEQYF. CDR3 nucleotides: TGTGCCAGCAGCCGCCGGGACTTGCCCTACGAGCAGTACTTC.

This clone was seen only once. This sequence joins TRBV28 and TRBJ1-5, with a weak D call TRBD1 (5 bases). The CDR3 loop spans 17 amino acids. From germline, CDR1 is MDHEN and CDR2 SYDVKM. V lost 1 base and J 7 bases, leaving 20 bases between the germline ends. The CDR3 protein is CASSLYGGVAGNQPQHF. Here the CDR3 DNA reads TGTGCCAGCAGTTTATACGGGGGGGTAGCCGGGAACCAGCCCCAGCATTTT. The full variable domain, its missing parts supplied by reference TRBV28 and TRBJ1-5, is DVKVTQSSRYLVKRTGEKVFLECVQDMDHENMFWYRQDPGLGLRLIYFSYDVKMKEKGDIPEGYSVSREKKERFSLILESASTNQTSMYLCASSLYGGVAGNQPQHFGDGTRLSIL.